One sample yielded the 2 T cell receptor beta chains listed below, sequenced in a study of T-cell reconstitution after alpha-beta-depleted transplantation in children. Unique molecular identifiers were incorporated during preparation of the TCRbeta library. Each CDR3 protein is one row after TCRdb ran MiXCR on the PCR reads. This sample has under 20,000 distinct CDR3 sequences, with around 8% found just once. This specimen was PBMCs, mostly from graft donor cells, taken 60 days after TCRalphabeta/CD19-depleted stem cell transplant. The receptors derive from a boy in the first two years of life who had a stem cell transplant for Wiskott-Aldrich syndrome, so the T cells may come from the graft donor.

This clonotype was counted many times. The chain's CDR3 is CSATRAEQFF. CDR3 nucleotides: TGCAGTGCAACCCGCGCCGAGCAGTTCTTC. This chain uses TRBV20-1 with TRBJ2-1; no reliable D call. The CDR3 spans 10 residues. V was cut by 6 bases and J by 10 bases, with 10 bases left in between. Germline V gene lookup returns CDR1 DFQATT and CDR2 SNEGSKA (reference sequence).

In its sample, this clonotype was seen many times. The chain employs TRBV13 and TRBJ2-1; 8 nucleotides agree with TRBD2. V trimming: 0 bases; J trimming: 5 bases; junction bases outside the gene matches: 3. This CDR3 is built from 15 residues. Germline CDR1 PRHDT, CDR2 FYEKMQ (reference sequence). The CDR3 spells CASSLGTSGHNEQFF. CDR3 in DNA: TGTGCCAGCAGCTTAGGAACTAGCGGTCACAATGAGCAGTTCTTC.